Shown below are 24 T cell receptor beta chains from a single sample sequenced in a study of radiotherapy plus CTLA-4 blockade in lung cancer. Profiling relied on immunoSEQ multiplex PCR, and the TCRdb table lists in-frame clones only, not all of them. The sample carries approximately 52,000 clones, approximately 80% recorded once. This material consisted of peripheral blood, taken from a patient treated with radiotherapy plus ipilimumab. All receptors come from a human donor with non-small cell lung cancer whose response to radiotherapy plus ipilimumab could not be evaluated.

The chain is built from TRBV6-5 and TRBJ2-3; 7 bases match TRBD2. The CDR3 is made up of 14 amino acids. The V gene's germline CDR1 is MNHEY and CDR2 SVGAGI. Trimming cost V 5 bases and J 4 bases; bases outside gene matches: 6. The CDR3 protein is CASSSREAADTQYF. The CDR3 nucleotides read TGTGCCAGCAGTAGCCGGGAGGCGGCAGATACGCAGTATTTT.

This chain connects TRBV5-1 to TRBJ2-1; D perhaps matches TRBD2 (6 bases). CDR1 is SGHRS and CDR2 is YFSETQ in the germline V gene. This CDR3 is 17 amino acids long. The V end was cut by 4 bases, the J end by 7 bases, with 24 bases between. This CDR3 reads CASSPGPIGGQGNEQFF. The CDR3 DNA follows: TGCGCCAGCAGCCCGGGCCCCATTGGAGGGCAAGGAAATGAGCAGTTCTTC.

The genes are TRBV7-2 and TRBJ2-1; TRBD2 aligns across 7 bases. J was trimmed by 9 bases and V by 5 bases; bases with no gene match: 7. Germline V CDR1 and CDR2: SGHTA, FQGNSA. The CDR3 totals 13 residues. The CDR3 loop reads CASSTRAGLEQFF. The CDR3 DNA sequence: TGTGCCAGCAGCACCCGAGCGGGACTTGAGCAGTTCTTC.

V usage is TRBV11-3 and J usage is TRBJ1-1; D possibly corresponds to TRBD1 (6 bases). V gave up 5 bases and J gave up 5 bases, with 12 bases separating them. CDR3 size: 13 residues. Per the germline V gene, CDR1 is SGHNT and CDR2 is YENEEA. The CDR3 region has the DNA TGTGCCAGCAGCACTACAGGGAATACTGAAGCTTTCTTT. It specifies CASSTTGNTEAFF.

The chain joins TRBV5-1 to TRBJ2-3; 8 nucleotides align to TRBD1. This CDR3 spans 12 amino acids. Trimming took 6 bases from V and 6 from J; bases not matched to a gene: 3. Germline-derived CDR1 and CDR2 are SGHRS and YFSETQ. The CDR3 DNA follows: TGCGCCAGCACAACAGGGGGTGATACGCAGTATTTT. Translating it yields CASTTGGDTQYF. Together with reference TRBV5-1 and TRBJ2-3, the CDR3 gives the full variable domain: KAGVTQTPRYLIKTRGQQVTLSCSPISGHRSVSWYQQTPGQGLQFLFEYFSETQRNKGNFPGRFSGRQFSNSRSEMNVSTLELGDSALYLCASTTGGDTQYFGPGTRLTVL.

In DNA, the CDR3 is TGTGCCAGCTCCCCCGCGACTAGCGGGAATGTGGAGCAGTACTTC. This gives the protein CASSPATSGNVEQYF. The rearrangement joins TRBV18 to TRBJ2-7; 11 bases are shared with TRBD2. V shed 6 bases, J shed 7 bases, and the junction held 11 bases outside the gene matches. CDR3 length equals 15 residues. Germline V gene lookup returns CDR1 KGHSH and CDR2 LQKENI. Filled out from reference TRBV18 and TRBJ2-7, the complete variable domain reads NAGVMQNPRHLVRRRGQEARLRCSPMKGHSHVYWYRQLPEEGLKFMVYLQKENIIDESGMPKERFSAEFPKEGPSILRIQQVVRGDSAAYFCASSPATSGNVEQYFGPGTRLTVT.

The chain joins TRBV18 to TRBJ2-6; no clear D. CDR3 length: 16 residues. Germline V gives CDR1 KGHSH, CDR2 LQKENI. V was trimmed by 6 bases and J by 0 bases, leaving 12 bases between them. The CDR3 region has the DNA TGTGCCAGCTCCGCAAACAGAGTCTCTGGGGCCAACGTCCTGACTTTC. Translated, it gives CASSANRVSGANVLTF.

The chain links TRBV6-1 to TRBJ2-3, with a tentative D call TRBD2 (6 bases). V was clipped by 4 bases and J by 0 bases, with 14 bases between them. Germline V CDR1 and CDR2: MNHNS, SASEGT. The CDR3 has 16 amino acids. DNA of the CDR3: TGTGCCAGCAGTGGGGGGGTAGCGCCTAGCACAGATACGCAGTATTTT. Amino acid sequence: CASSGGVAPSTDTQYF.

Only a few counts were recorded for this clone. The chain couples TRBV6-1 to TRBJ2-7; D might be TRBD1 (6 bases). This CDR3 comprises 13 residues. V was cut by 1 base and J by 5 bases, with 9 bases left in between. Germline values: CDR1 MNHNS, CDR2 SASEGT. CDR3 in DNA: TGTGCCAGCAGTGAAGTCAGGGGCGACGAGCAGTACTTC. Amino acid sequence: CASSEVRGDEQYF.

This chain connects TRBV9 to TRBJ2-2; the D gene is possibly TRBD1 (6 bases). V was pared by 0 bases and J by 3 bases, with 15 bases between. In germline, CDR1 is SGDLS, CDR2 YYNGEE. The CDR3 extends over 17 amino acids. The CDR3 is CASSVDWGRVDTGELFF. CDR3 in DNA: TGTGCCAGCAGCGTAGACTGGGGGCGGGTAGACACCGGGGAGCTGTTTTTT.

The V gene is TRBV2, the J gene TRBJ1-5, with D tentatively TRBD1 (6 bases). The V end lost 5 bases, the J end lost 3 bases, and 11 bases lay between the germline ends. This CDR3 comprises 14 residues. The germline CDR1 and CDR2 sequences are SNHLY and FYNNEI. This CDR3 is CASSRDTYNQPQHF. The DNA of the CDR3 is TGTGCCAGCAGTCGGGACACCTACAATCAGCCCCAGCATTTT.

The chain has TRBV7-9 and TRBJ2-1; D not resolved. This CDR3 comprises 11 residues. The germline gives CDR1 SEHNR, CDR2 FQNEAQ (reference sequence). Trimming removed 11 bases from V and 3 bases from J, with 8 bases in between. CDR3 sequence reads: CAQANYNEQFF. DNA for the CDR3: TGTGCCCAGGCAAACTACAATGAGCAGTTCTTC.

The chain combines TRBV18 with TRBJ1-3; D unclear. Per the germline V gene, CDR1 is KGHSH and CDR2 is LQKENI. Trimming stripped 2 bases from V and 4 bases from J, with 12 bases between. This CDR3 has 15 residues. CDR3 in amino acids: CASSPNSVLGNTIYF. CDR3 sequence (DNA): TGTGCCAGCTCACCAAACAGTGTGCTCGGAAACACCATATATTTT.

This chain connects TRBV19 to TRBJ2-1; the match to TRBD1 covers 8 bases. The CDR3 is made up of 16 amino acids. The germline gives CDR1 LNHDA, CDR2 SQIVND (reference sequence). Trimming cost V 5 bases and J 6 bases; bases outside gene matches: 12. The CDR3 region has the DNA TGTGCCAGTAGTTTCCCTCGCGGACAGGGCCTCAATGAGCAGTTCTTC. Protein sequence: CASSFPRGQGLNEQFF.

The V and J genes are TRBV4-3 and TRBJ1-4, with a weak D call TRBD1 (5 bases). The CDR3 contains 17 residues. Germline V gene data show CDR1 as LGHNA and CDR2 as YSLEER. V was pared by 0 bases and J by 1 base, with 12 bases between. CDR3 sequence: CASSQDHIGVTNEKLFF. Here the CDR3 DNA reads TGCGCCAGCAGCCAAGACCACATAGGGGTAACTAATGAAAAACTGTTTTTT.

This clone has more than one count but fewer than ten. V and J are TRBV4-3 and TRBJ1-4, with 11 bases aligning to TRBD1. This CDR3 spans 15 amino acids. The ends lost 2 bases at V and 9 bases at J; junction bases unmatched: 5. The germline V gene encodes CDR1 LGHNA and CDR2 YSLEER. CDR3 in amino acids: CASSQYGTGGQKLFF. CDR3 coding DNA: TGCGCCAGCAGCCAATACGGGACAGGGGGGCAAAAACTGTTTTTT.

The rearrangement links TRBV4-3 to TRBJ2-7, with a weak D call TRBD2 (6 bases). The CDR3 covers 14 residues. Between the trimmed V and J ends, which lost 1 base and 6 bases, there was a span of 13 bases. Per germline, CDR1 LGHNA and CDR2 YSLEER. The CDR3 DNA sequence: TGCGCCAGCAGCCAAGTTGGTAGGGAGGTCGAGCAGTACTTC. Amino acids: CASSQVGREVEQYF.

This chain links TRBV7-2 with TRBJ2-3; D gene ambiguous. The V and J ends lost 8 bases and 4 bases respectively, with 22 bases between them. The CDR3 length is 16 residues. Germline V lookup: CDR1 SGHTA, CDR2 FQGNSA. The CDR3 protein is CASGIRSRQSADTQYF. The DNA of the CDR3 is TGTGCCAGCGGAATTCGAAGCCGACAAAGTGCAGATACGCAGTATTTT.

The sample holds a few counts of this clone. V usage is TRBV5-4 and J usage is TRBJ2-2; 7 bases match TRBD2. This CDR3 is built from 14 residues. Germline V gene sequence: CDR1 SGHNT, CDR2 YYREEE (reference sequence). The V gene end was trimmed by 2 bases and the J gene end by 8 bases; junction bases not matched to a gene: 6. The CDR3, as DNA: TGTGCCAGCAGCTTCCCTAGCGGTCAAGGGGAGCTGTTTTTT. Translated, it gives CASSFPSGQGELFF.

The gene calls are TRBV6-5 and TRBJ2-1, with TRBD2 matching 9 bases. Per the germline V gene, CDR1 is MNHEY and CDR2 is SVGAGI. The length of the CDR3 is 15 residues. The V and J ends lost 5 bases and 0 bases, in that order; junction bases with no gene match: 2. The CDR3, as DNA: TGTGCCAGCAGTAGCGGGGGGAGCTCCTACAATGAGCAGTTCTTC. It specifies CASSSGGSSYNEQFF.

This clone is deemed medium-sized. The chain links TRBV4-1 to TRBJ1-1, with D possibly matching TRBD1 (5 bases). This CDR3 is built from 12 residues. V was pared by 4 bases and J by 4 bases, with 7 bases between. Germline V gene sequence: CDR1 MGHRA, CDR2 YSYEKL. This CDR3 reads CASSPGGTEAFF. The CDR3 DNA follows: TGCGCCAGCAGCCCCGGGGGCACTGAAGCTTTCTTT.

The gene calls are TRBV6-6 and TRBJ2-5; possibly TRBD2 for D (6 bases). Between the trimmed V and J ends, which lost 2 bases and 8 bases, there was a span of 9 bases. Germline V gene lookup returns CDR1 MNHNY and CDR2 SVGAGI (reference sequence). CDR3 size: 12 residues. The CDR3 DNA is TGTGCCAGCAGTTACGAGGGACTTACCCAGTACTTC. Amino acids: CASSYEGLTQYF.

The J gene is TRBJ2-7, the V gene TRBV29-1; 14 bases align to TRBD2. V trimming: 7 bases; J trimming: 9 bases; junction bases outside the gene matches: 5. Germline loops: CDR1 SQVTM, CDR2 ANQGSEA. This CDR3 spans 12 amino acids. CDR3 protein: CSAGLAGGGQYF. CDR3 nucleotide sequence: TGCAGCGCTGGACTAGCGGGGGGAGGGCAGTACTTC.

V and J are TRBV2 and TRBJ2-1; D is uncertain. Looked up from germline, CDR1 is SNHLY and CDR2 is FYNNEI. CDR3 length: 14 amino acids. V dropped 4 bases and J dropped 5 bases, with 12 bases sitting between them. This CDR3 reads CASSGHSINNEQFF. In DNA, the CDR3 is TGTGCCAGCAGTGGACACTCTATTAACAATGAGCAGTTCTTC.